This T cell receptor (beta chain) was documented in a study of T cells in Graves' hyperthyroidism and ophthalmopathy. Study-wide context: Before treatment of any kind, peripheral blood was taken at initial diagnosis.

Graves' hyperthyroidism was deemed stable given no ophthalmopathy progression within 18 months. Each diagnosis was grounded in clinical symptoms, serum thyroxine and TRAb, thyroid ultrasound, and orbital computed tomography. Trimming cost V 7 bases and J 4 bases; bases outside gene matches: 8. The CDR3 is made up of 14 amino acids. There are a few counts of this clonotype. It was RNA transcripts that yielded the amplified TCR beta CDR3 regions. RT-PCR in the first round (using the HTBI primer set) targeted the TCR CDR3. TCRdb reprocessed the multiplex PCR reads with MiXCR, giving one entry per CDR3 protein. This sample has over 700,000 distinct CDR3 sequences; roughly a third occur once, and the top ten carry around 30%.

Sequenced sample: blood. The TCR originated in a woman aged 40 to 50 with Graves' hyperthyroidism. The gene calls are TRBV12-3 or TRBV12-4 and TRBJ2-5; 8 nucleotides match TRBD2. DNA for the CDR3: TGTGCCAGCACCGCTTATAGCGGGATAGAGACCCAGTACTTC. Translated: CASTAYSGIETQYF.